These T cell receptor beta chains were read from a single sample in a study of blood T cell repertoires in COVID-19. Using immunoSEQ multiplex PCR, the repertoire was profiled, and TCRdb retains in-frame clones only, with some absent. The sample holds around 150,000 clones; approximately 88% are singletons and the top ten take over 3.5%. The sample taken for sequencing was peripheral blood. These receptors originate from a woman aged 55-70 years who had recovered from COVID-19. Each CDR3 is given with its conserved first and last residue. Fields, in order: D gene, clone size, V gene, J gene, CDR3 DNA, CDR3 protein. The D gene is left open where the match is weak. Rows may omit the clone size; those that give it use once, few, many or a size class.

d_gene: TRBD1
abundance: NA
v_gene: TRBV5-1
j_gene: TRBJ1-2
CDR3nt: TGCGCCAGCAGCCGGGACAGGGGGGACGGAGGCTACACCTTC
CDR3aa: CASSRDRGDGGYTF

d_gene: NA
abundance: NA
v_gene: TRBV6-4
j_gene: TRBJ1-1
CDR3nt: TGTGCCAGCAGCAACACAATGAACACTGAAGCTTTCTTT
CDR3aa: CASSNTMNTEAFF

d_gene: TRBD2
abundance: NA
v_gene: TRBV5-1
j_gene: TRBJ2-3
CDR3nt: TGCGCCAGCAGTCGCGGACTAGGGGCTACGCAGTATTTT
CDR3aa: CASSRGLGATQYF

d_gene: NA
abundance: NA
v_gene: TRBV28
j_gene: TRBJ2-5
CDR3nt: TGTGCCAGCCAACGACAACAGGGTGGCGGCCAAGAGACCCAGTACTTC
CDR3aa: CASQRQQGGGQETQYF

d_gene: NA
abundance: NA
v_gene: TRBV19
j_gene: TRBJ1-4
CDR3nt: TGTGCCAGTAGTTGGCGGCTTGCTAATGAAAAACTGTTTTTT
CDR3aa: CASSWRLANEKLFF

d_gene: TRBD1
abundance: NA
v_gene: TRBV3-1/TRBV3-2
j_gene: TRBJ1-3
CDR3nt: TGTGCCAGCAGCCCCCGGGGACAGGGTCCTGGAAACACCATATATTTT
CDR3aa: CASSPRGQGPGNTIYF

d_gene: TRBD2
abundance: NA
v_gene: TRBV6-5
j_gene: TRBJ2-7
CDR3nt: TGTGCCACTATAGCGGGGGCTTCCTACGAGCAGTACTTC
CDR3aa: CATIAGASYEQYF

d_gene: NA
abundance: NA
v_gene: TRBV7-8
j_gene: TRBJ2-3
CDR3nt: TGTGCCAGCAGCTTCACGGGACAAGGCACAGATACGCAGTATTTT
CDR3aa: CASSFTGQGTDTQYF

d_gene: TRBD1
abundance: few
v_gene: TRBV28
j_gene: TRBJ1-2
CDR3nt: TGTGCCAGCACCGACAGGGTCGAGGACTATGGCTACACCTTC
CDR3aa: CASTDRVEDYGYTF

d_gene: NA
abundance: NA
v_gene: TRBV5-4
j_gene: TRBJ2-1
CDR3nt: TGTGCCAGCAGCTTGAAGCTAGCCCAGGGGAATGAGCAGTTCTTC
CDR3aa: CASSLKLAQGNEQFF

d_gene: TRBD1
abundance: NA
v_gene: TRBV5-1
j_gene: TRBJ2-7
CDR3nt: TGCGCCAGCAGCTCGACAGGGGGCTACGAGCAGTACTTC
CDR3aa: CASSSTGGYEQYF

d_gene: NA
abundance: once
v_gene: TRBV28
j_gene: TRBJ1-6
CDR3nt: TGTGCCAGCATCATGACAGGACGTAGACCCCTCCACTTT
CDR3aa: CASIMTGRRPLHF